The source of this T cell receptor (beta chain) is a study of cytomegalovirus exposure and HLA in healthy donors. Whole-study findings and limits: A later examination showed that TCR association rates differed by HLA locus, with DRB1 most and HLA-C fewest. It was reported that the classifier diagnosed cytomegalovirus status with high specificity and sensitivity in both the original and validation cohorts. Clonal expansion was found to be greater in HLA-associated TCR beta chains than in equally common others in a later analysis.

This clone came up a few times. The antigen is not known. PCR used 60 Vbeta primers and 13 Jbeta primers. Method: immunoSEQ multiplex PCR; TCRdb's copy keeps in-frame clones and lacks some. The table records about 120,000 clones, approximately 9.4% of them present only once. With 5 bases removed from V and 1 base from J, the gap between germline ends came to 11 bases. Germline assignment: CDR1 SGDLS and CDR2 YYNGEE. The CDR3 is made up of 14 amino acids. The sequence came from a man aged 25 to 45 in good health and CMV-seronegative. The J gene is TRBJ2-3, the V gene TRBV9; a weak D match, TRBD1 (5 bases). The sequencing sample was made of PBMCs. In DNA form, the CDR3 reads TGTGCCAGCAGTCCAGACAGAGGCACAGATACGCAGTATTTT. Amino acids: CASSPDRGTDTQYF.